In this sample, the clone carrying this TCR beta chain turned up many times. This CDR3 comprises 14 residues. The germline CDR1 and CDR2 sequences are DFQATT and SNEGSKA (reference sequence). The time point denotes: sample taken at primary tumor resection. Unsorted whole RNA of tumor, nontumor lung or frozen PBMC was sequenced. TCRdb ran MiXCR on the 5' RACE reads and lists one entry per CDR3 protein. There are about 38,000 distinct CDR3 sequences in the sample; 6.5% to 9.5% occur only once, and approximately 30% lies in the top ten. The sample originates from a study of spatial heterogeneity in lung cancer.

The V call is TRBV20-1, the J call TRBJ2-3; maybe TRBD2 (5 bases). The origin of this receptor is a male donor with early-stage non-small cell lung cancer. Material: PBMCs, obtained at surgery. For the CDR3, the DNA is TGCACCCTCCATGGGGAGAGAGTCGCAGATACGCAGTATTTT. Protein: CTLHGERVADTQYF.